This entry concerns a single T cell receptor (beta chain). What it binds is unknown. This sample is part of a study of regulatory and conventional T cells in RAG deficiency. Findings and caveats of the study: These Omenn syndrome Treg sorts may hold peripherally activated cells instead. Omenn patients showed >75% Treg-Tconv overlap and shorter CDR3 lengths. Shannon entropy fell and Simpson indices rose in RAG-deficient patients.

Germline V CDR1 and CDR2: SGDLS, YYNGEE. The V segment lost 3 bases and the J segment 5 bases; nucleotides outside the gene matches: 4. This CDR3 has 14 amino acids. Clones were sequenced by immunoSEQ multiplex PCR, and TCRdb holds only the in-frame ones, with some missing. The sample consists of roughly 30,000 clones, approximately 96% of them appearing once. Conventional CD4+ T cells were sorted from blood as CD25-low CD127-high cells. These same data were also listed under a study on regulatory T cells. From that second work: The primer mix had 52 TRBV and 13 TRBJ primers.

This rearrangement joins TRBV9 to TRBJ2-7; 11 bases are shared with TRBD1. Sequencing was performed on CD25- CD4+ T cells sorted from blood. The receptor was derived from a human donor in good health. The CDR3 DNA follows: TGTGCCAGCAGCGCGTGGACAGGGGGCCACGAGCAGTACTTC. Its protein is CASSAWTGGHEQYF. Full variable domain (missing parts from reference TRBV9 and TRBJ2-7): DSGVTQTPKHLITATGQRVTLRCSPRSGDLSVYWYQQSLDQGLQFLIQYYNGEERAKGNILERFSAQQFPDLHSELNLSSLELGDSALYFCASSAWTGGHEQYFGPGTRLTVT.